The entry below gives a single TCR beta chain sequence along with its context. These data come from a study of blood T cell repertoires in COVID-19. Study-level information: Samples representing acute and convalescent COVID-19 were sourced from the United States, Italy and Spain. PBMCs, B-cell-depleted T cells, or T cells were the source of the cDNA or gDNA that made up the material.

This CDR3 has 17 amino acids. Trimming cost V 0 bases and J 5 bases; bases outside gene matches: 3. The germline V gene has CDR1 LGHNA and CDR2 YNFKEQ. Authors' data handling: Nucleated cell number was recorded as an estimate derived from reference gene primer amplification. Sequencing was performed with immunoSEQ multiplex PCR; in TCRdb, only in-frame clones are kept and a portion is missing. The V and J calls and the clone size are those of that table, but D and trimming were determined from the DNA. The table includes over 15,000 clones, around 91% detected once. The chain links TRBV4-2 to TRBJ2-2; 13 nucleotides line up with TRBD2. The sample consisted of peripheral blood. This clonotype was obtained from a human donor in a cohort sampled during active COVID-19. CDR3 region: CASSQELAGGRTGELFF. CDR3 nucleotide sequence: TGTGCCAGCAGCCAAGAACTAGCGGGAGGGCGAACCGGGGAGCTGTTTTTT.